Listed below are T cell receptor beta chains from one sample, sequenced in a study of neurological immune-mediated disorders. TCRdb recomputed calls from the 5' RACE reads with MiXCR, one row per CDR3 protein. The sample yields about 21,000 distinct CDR3 sequences, about 15% seen once. Sequenced input: PBMCs. The receptors were sampled from a female donor with HTLV-1-associated myelopathy (HAM/TSP). CDR3s include the opening cysteine and the closing phenylalanine or tryptophan. The D gene is left open where the match is weak. Not all rows give a size; the values are once, few, many and, for expanded clones, a class.

>-|TRBJ2-1|TRBV5-1|many
CASSLAPTTSAIEQFF
TGCGCCAGCAGCTTGGCCCCTACAACTAGTGCCATTGAGCAGTTCTTC
>-|TRBJ2-7|TRBV14|many
CASSQEDSRYEQYF
TGTGCCAGCAGCCAAGAGGACTCCCGCTACGAGCAGTACTTC
>TRBD2|TRBJ2-5|TRBV5-1|once
CASSPGLAGSETKYF
TGCGCCAGTAGCCCGGGACTAGCGGGATCGGAGACCAAGTACTTC
>TRBD2|TRBJ2-7|TRBV5-1|many
CASSRIAGGAYEQYF
TGCGCCAGCAGCAGGATAGCGGGAGGAGCCTACGAGCAGTACTTC
>-|TRBJ2-7|TRBV5-1|many
CASSFEGWDEQYF
TGCGCCAGCAGCTTTGAGGGTTGGGACGAGCAGTACTTC
>TRBD1|TRBJ1-2|TRBV6-5|many
CASSSDRSFYGYTF
TGTGCCAGCAGTTCGGACAGGTCGTTCTATGGCTACACCTTC
>TRBD2|TRBJ2-3|TRBV24-1|many
CATQSGVISTDTQYF
TGTGCCACCCAAAGCGGGGTGATATCCACAGATACGCAGTATTTT
>TRBD2|TRBJ2-1|TRBV19|many
CASSIAGGEIYEQFF
TGTGCCAGTAGCATAGCGGGAGGGGAGATCTATGAGCAGTTCTTC
>-|TRBJ2-5|TRBV12-3/TRBV12-4|many
CASSLTLAVVRETQYF
TGTGCCAGCAGTTTAACTCTAGCAGTAGTGAGAGAGACCCAGTACTTC
>-|TRBJ1-1|TRBV29-1|-
CSVDSRTEAFF
TGCAGCGTAGACAGTCGGACTGAAGCTTTCTTT
>-|TRBJ1-1|TRBV7-6|-
CASSRSRGPNTEAFF
TGTGCCAGCAGCCGCAGTCGGGGGCCGAACACTGAAGCTTTCTTT
>TRBD2|TRBJ2-3|TRBV5-1|many
CASSLGTSGGTDTQYF
TGCGCCAGCAGCTTGGGGACTAGCGGGGGCACAGATACGCAGTATTTT
>TRBD1|TRBJ2-1|TRBV12-5|-
CASGPRDSYNEQFF
TGTGCTAGTGGTCCACGGGACAGCTACAATGAGCAGTTCTTC
>-|TRBJ2-6|TRBV28|many
CASSFGGANVLTF
TGTGCCAGCAGTTTTGGGGGGGCCAACGTCCTGACTTTC
>TRBD1|TRBJ1-6|TRBV25-1|-
CASKTSGGTHVPLHF
TGTGCCAGTAAAACTTCAGGGGGCACTCATGTCCCCCTCCACTTT
>TRBD1|TRBJ2-3|TRBV20-1|-
CSARQGATSLQYF
TGCAGTGCTCGACAGGGGGCAACCTCATTGCAGTATTTT
>-|TRBJ2-5|TRBV20-1|many
CSCDLGDAWEKGEETQYF
TGCAGTTGCGATCTAGGGGACGCCTGGGAAAAGGGGGAAGAGACCCAGTACTTC
>TRBD1|TRBJ2-5|TRBV4-1|many
CASSQEPGQGIQETQYF
TGCGCCAGCAGCCAAGAGCCGGGACAGGGGATTCAAGAGACCCAGTACTTC
>-|TRBJ2-5|TRBV2|many
CASSRDSKETQYF
TGTGCCAGCAGCCGGGACTCAAAAGAAACCCAGTACTTC
>TRBD2|TRBJ2-3|TRBV12-3/TRBV12-4|many
CASAWPRSGSLIRTQYF
TGTGCCAGCGCCTGGCCCCGAAGCGGGAGCCTGATTAGGACGCAGTATTTT
>-|TRBJ2-3|TRBV10-3|medium-sized
CAISERLAPNTQYF
TGTGCCATCAGTGAGCGGTTAGCTCCGAATACGCAGTATTTT
>-|TRBJ2-7|TRBV7-9|many
CASSLAAEEYF
TGTGCCAGCAGCTTAGCGGCAGAGGAGTACTTC
>TRBD2|TRBJ2-7|TRBV20-1|many
CSASSGRDYEQYF
TGCAGTGCTAGCAGTGGGAGGGACTACGAGCAGTACTTC
>-|TRBJ2-7|TRBV7-2|many
CASSWGGTGRVSEQYF
TGTGCCAGCAGCTGGGGGGGAACAGGGAGAGTTAGCGAGCAGTACTTC
>-|TRBJ2-3|TRBV7-2|-
CASSWGTDTQYF
TGTGCCAGCAGCTGGGGCACAGATACGCAGTATTTT
>TRBD2|TRBJ2-7|TRBV28|medium-sized
CASSLLPSSGAPVQYF
TGTGCCAGCAGTTTACTCCCCAGCAGCGGGGCACCTGTGCAGTACTTC
>-|TRBJ2-3|TRBV7-8|many
CASSDTTGPTDTQYF
TGTGCCAGCAGTGATACGACAGGCCCCACAGATACGCAGTATTTT
>TRBD1|TRBJ2-6|TRBV20-1|medium-sized
CSARGRGSGANVLTF
TGCAGTGCTAGGGGCAGGGGGTCTGGGGCCAACGTCCTGACTTTC
>TRBD2|TRBJ2-7|TRBV20-1|many
CSARDSKSGDFYEQYF
TGCAGTGCTAGAGATAGCAAGAGCGGGGACTTCTACGAGCAGTACTTC
>TRBD1|TRBJ1-2|TRBV7-2|many
CASSLGGTGAYGYTF
TGTGCCAGCAGCTTAGGGGGGACAGGGGCCTATGGCTACACCTTC
>-|TRBJ2-1|TRBV7-8|many
CASSKSTGQPYNEQFF
TGTGCCAGCAGCAAAAGCACAGGGCAACCTTACAATGAGCAGTTCTTC
>-|TRBJ2-7|TRBV19|many
CASSTRLNEQYF
TGTGCCAGTAGTACTCGGTTGAACGAGCAGTACTTC
>TRBD1|TRBJ2-7|TRBV5-6|many
CASSLIRDRFVYEQYF
TGTGCCAGCAGCCTAATCCGGGACAGGTTTGTCTACGAGCAGTACTTC
>-|TRBJ2-5|TRBV20-1|-
CSAPRGEETQYF
TGCAGTGCTCCCCGGGGTGAAGAGACCCAGTACTTC
>-|TRBJ2-2|TRBV5-1|many
CASSLEGPGELFF
TGCGCCAGCAGCTTGGAGGGGCCCGGGGAGCTGTTTTTT
>-|TRBJ2-5|TRBV5-1|-
CASSLVGSGETQYF
TGCGCCAGCAGCTTGGTGGGGAGCGGAGAGACCCAGTACTTC
>-|TRBJ2-1|TRBV20-1|many
CSAMGSPGAPNEQFF
TGCAGTGCTATGGGGTCCCCGGGGGCTCCCAATGAGCAGTTCTTC
>-|TRBJ2-1|TRBV6-1|many
CASSDPGKQFF
TGTGCCAGCAGCGACCCAGGGAAGCAGTTCTTC
>-|TRBJ2-3|TRBV6-1|many
CASDTLASDTQYF
TGTGCCAGCGATACCCTAGCTTCGGATACGCAGTATTTT
>-|TRBJ2-3|TRBV20-1|many
CSASRGVSTDTQYF
TGCAGTGCTAGTAGGGGGGTTAGCACAGATACGCAGTATTTT
>-|TRBJ2-5|TRBV12-3/TRBV12-4|-
CASSLTYGAVSTQYF
TGTGCCAGCAGTTTAACCTACGGGGCTGTTTCGACCCAGTACTTC
>-|TRBJ2-3|TRBV5-1|many
CASSLSFDGATDTQYF
TGCGCCAGCAGCTTGTCGTTTGACGGGGCAACGGATACGCAGTATTTT
>TRBD2|TRBJ2-4|TRBV20-1|many
CSASILAEAKNIQYF
TGCAGTGCTAGCATACTAGCGGAAGCCAAAAACATTCAGTACTTC
>TRBD2|TRBJ2-5|TRBV4-1|many
CASSQEGLAGGFQETQYF
TGCGCCAGCAGCCAAGAAGGGCTAGCGGGGGGATTCCAAGAGACCCAGTACTTC
>-|TRBJ2-2|TRBV6-5|many
CASSYSIVTMVGDTGELFF
TGTGCCAGCAGTTACTCGATAGTGACTATGGTTGGGGACACCGGGGAGCTGTTTTTT
>-|TRBJ2-1|TRBV20-1|many
CSATRGPNEQFF
TGCAGTGCAACCCGAGGGCCCAATGAGCAGTTCTTC
>-|TRBJ2-1|TRBV7-8|many
CASSQGRGEQFF
TGTGCCAGCAGCCAGGGGCGCGGTGAGCAGTTCTTC
>-|TRBJ2-6|TRBV5-5|-
CASSLLGGGGANVLTF
TGTGCCAGCAGCTTGCTGGGAGGTGGAGGGGCCAACGTCCTGACTTTC
>-|TRBJ1-6|TRBV7-8|many
CASSAQGGNSPLHF
TGTGCCAGCAGCGCACAGGGAGGTAATTCACCCCTCCACTTT